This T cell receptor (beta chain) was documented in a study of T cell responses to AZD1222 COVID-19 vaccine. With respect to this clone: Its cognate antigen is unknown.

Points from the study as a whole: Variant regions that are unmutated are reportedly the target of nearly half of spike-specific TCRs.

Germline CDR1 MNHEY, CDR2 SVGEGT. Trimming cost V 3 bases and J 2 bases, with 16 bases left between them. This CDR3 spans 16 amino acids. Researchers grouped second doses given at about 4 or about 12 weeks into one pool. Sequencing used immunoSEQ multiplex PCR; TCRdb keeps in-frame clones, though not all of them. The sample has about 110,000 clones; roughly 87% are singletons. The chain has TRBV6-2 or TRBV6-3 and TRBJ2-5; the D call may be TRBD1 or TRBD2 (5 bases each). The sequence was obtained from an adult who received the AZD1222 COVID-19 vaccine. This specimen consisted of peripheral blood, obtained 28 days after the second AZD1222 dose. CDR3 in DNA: TGTGCCAGCAGTTATAGGGGATGGGGGTTGCAAGAGACCCAGTACTTC. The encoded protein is CASSYRGWGLQETQYF.